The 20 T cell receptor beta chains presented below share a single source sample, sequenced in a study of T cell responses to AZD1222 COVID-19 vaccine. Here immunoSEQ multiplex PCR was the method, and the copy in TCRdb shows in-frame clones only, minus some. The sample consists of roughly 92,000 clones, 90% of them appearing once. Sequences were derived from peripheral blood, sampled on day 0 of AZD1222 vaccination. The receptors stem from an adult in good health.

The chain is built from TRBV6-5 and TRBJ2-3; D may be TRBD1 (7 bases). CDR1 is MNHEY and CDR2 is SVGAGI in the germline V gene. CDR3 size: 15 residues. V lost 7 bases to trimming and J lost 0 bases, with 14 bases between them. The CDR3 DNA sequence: TGTGCCAGCAACCCCAGGGGGACTAGCACAGATACGCAGTATTTT. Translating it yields CASNPRGTSTDTQYF.

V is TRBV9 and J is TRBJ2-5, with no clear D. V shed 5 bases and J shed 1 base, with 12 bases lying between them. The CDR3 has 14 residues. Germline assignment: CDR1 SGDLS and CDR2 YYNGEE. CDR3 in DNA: TGTGCCAGCAGTATTGAAGGGATCCAAGAGACCCAGTACTTC. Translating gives CASSIEGIQETQYF.

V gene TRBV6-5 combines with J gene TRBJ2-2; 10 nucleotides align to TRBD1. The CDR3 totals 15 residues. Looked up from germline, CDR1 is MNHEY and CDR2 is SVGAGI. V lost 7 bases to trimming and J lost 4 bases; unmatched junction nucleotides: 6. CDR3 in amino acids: CASIRDRGGTGELFF. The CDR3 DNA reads TGTGCCAGCATCCGGGACAGGGGAGGCACCGGGGAGCTGTTTTTT.

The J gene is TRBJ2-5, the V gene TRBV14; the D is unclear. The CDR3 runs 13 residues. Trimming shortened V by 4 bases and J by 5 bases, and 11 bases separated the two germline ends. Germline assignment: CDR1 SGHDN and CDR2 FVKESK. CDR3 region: CASSRQWSETQYF. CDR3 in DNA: TGTGCCAGCAGCCGCCAGTGGAGCGAGACCCAGTACTTC.

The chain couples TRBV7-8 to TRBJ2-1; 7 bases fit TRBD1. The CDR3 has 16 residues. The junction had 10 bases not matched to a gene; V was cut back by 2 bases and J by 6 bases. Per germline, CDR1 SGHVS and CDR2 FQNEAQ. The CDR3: CASSLTWGQNLNEQFF. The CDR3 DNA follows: TGTGCCAGCAGCTTAACCTGGGGACAGAACCTCAATGAGCAGTTCTTC.

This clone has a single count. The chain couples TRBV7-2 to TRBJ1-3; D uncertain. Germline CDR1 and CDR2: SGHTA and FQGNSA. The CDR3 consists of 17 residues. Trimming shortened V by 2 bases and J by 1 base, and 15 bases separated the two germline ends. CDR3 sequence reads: CASSLLVGSLSGNTIYF. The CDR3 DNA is TGTGCCAGCAGCTTATTGGTCGGCAGCCTATCTGGAAACACCATATATTTT.

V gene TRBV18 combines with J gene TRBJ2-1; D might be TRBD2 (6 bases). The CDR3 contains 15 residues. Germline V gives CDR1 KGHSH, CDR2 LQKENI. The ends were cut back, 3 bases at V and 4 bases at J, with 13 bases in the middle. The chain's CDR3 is CASSPSMRGYNEQFF. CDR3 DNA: TGTGCCAGCTCACCCTCAATGCGGGGATACAATGAGCAGTTCTTC.

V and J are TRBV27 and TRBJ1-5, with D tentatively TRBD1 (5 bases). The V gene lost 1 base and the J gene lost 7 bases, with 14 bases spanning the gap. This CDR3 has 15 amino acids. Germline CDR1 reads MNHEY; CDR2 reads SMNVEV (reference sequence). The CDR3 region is CASSLFGGGGQPQHF. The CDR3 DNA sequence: TGTGCCAGCAGTTTATTCGGCGGGGGTGGGCAGCCCCAGCATTTT.

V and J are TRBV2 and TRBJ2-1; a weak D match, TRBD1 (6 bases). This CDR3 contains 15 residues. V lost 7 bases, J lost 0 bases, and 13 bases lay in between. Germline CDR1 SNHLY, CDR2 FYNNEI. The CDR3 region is CASTTGQSSYNEQFF. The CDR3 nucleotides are TGTGCCAGCACCACAGGGCAGAGCTCCTACAATGAGCAGTTCTTC.

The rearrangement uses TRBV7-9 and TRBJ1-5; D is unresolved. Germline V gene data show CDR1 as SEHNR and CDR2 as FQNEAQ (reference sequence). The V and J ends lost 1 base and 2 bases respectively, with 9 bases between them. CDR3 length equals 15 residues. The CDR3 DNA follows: TGTGCCAGCAGCTTAGGCCTGGCAGGCAATCAGCCCCAGCATTTT. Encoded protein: CASSLGLAGNQPQHF.

CDR3: CASSPRQGQETQYF. The CDR3 DNA reads as TGTGCCAGCAGTCCTCGACAGGGCCAAGAGACCCAGTACTTC. The V and J genes are TRBV6-5 and TRBJ2-5; TRBD1 matches at 7 bases. The ends lost 5 bases at V and 1 base at J; junction bases unmatched: 4. CDR1 MNHEY and CDR2 SVGAGI come from the germline V gene. CDR3 length equals 14 residues.

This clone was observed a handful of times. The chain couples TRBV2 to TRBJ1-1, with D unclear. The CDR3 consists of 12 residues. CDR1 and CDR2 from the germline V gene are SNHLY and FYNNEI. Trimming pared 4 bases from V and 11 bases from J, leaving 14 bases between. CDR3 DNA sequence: TGTGCCAGCAGTGTTAGCGTCAGTGGGGCTTTCTTT. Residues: CASSVSVSGAFF.

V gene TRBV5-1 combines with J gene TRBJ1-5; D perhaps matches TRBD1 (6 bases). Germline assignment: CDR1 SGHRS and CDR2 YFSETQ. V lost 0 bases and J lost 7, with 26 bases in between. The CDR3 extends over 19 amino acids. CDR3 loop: CASSLGIQGPGVGRQPQHF. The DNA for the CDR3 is TGCGCCAGCAGCTTGGGGATACAGGGTCCCGGGGTGGGGAGGCAGCCCCAGCATTTT.

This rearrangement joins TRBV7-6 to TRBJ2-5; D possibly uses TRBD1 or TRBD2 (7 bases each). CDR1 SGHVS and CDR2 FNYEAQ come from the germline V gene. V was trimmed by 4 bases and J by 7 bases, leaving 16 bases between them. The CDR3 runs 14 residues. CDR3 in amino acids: CASSSGRRGGTQYF. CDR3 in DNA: TGTGCCAGCAGCTCCGGCCGCAGGGGGGGGACCCAGTACTTC.

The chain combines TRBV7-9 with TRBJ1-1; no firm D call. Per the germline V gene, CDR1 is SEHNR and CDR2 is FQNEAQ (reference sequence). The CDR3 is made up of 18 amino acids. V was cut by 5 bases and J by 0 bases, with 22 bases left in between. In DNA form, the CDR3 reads TGTGCCAGCAGCCCCGGCAAGGCCGGCTATAGGATGAACACTGAAGCTTTCTTT. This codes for CASSPGKAGYRMNTEAFF.

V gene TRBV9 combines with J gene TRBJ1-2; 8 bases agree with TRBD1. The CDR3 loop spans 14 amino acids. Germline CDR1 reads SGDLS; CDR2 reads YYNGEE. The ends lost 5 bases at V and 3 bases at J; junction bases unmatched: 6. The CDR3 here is CASRGQGAHYGYTF. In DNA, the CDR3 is TGTGCCAGCAGGGGGCAGGGGGCTCACTATGGCTACACCTTC.

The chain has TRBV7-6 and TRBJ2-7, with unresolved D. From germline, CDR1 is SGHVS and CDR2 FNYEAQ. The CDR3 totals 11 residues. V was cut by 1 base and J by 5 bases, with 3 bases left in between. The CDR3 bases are TGTGCCAGCAGCTTAGAAAACGAGCAGTACTTC. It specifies CASSLENEQYF.

CDR3 bases: TGTGCCAGCAGCTACACAACGGGACACTTCAATCAGCCCCAGCATTTT. Its protein is CASSYTTGHFNQPQHF. The rearrangement joins TRBV3-1 (or the pseudogene TRBV3-2) to TRBJ1-5; TRBD1 is a possible D gene (6 bases). Per the germline V gene, CDR1 is LGHDT and CDR2 is YNNKEL (reference sequence). V was shortened by 5 bases and J by 3 bases, with 17 bases between the two germline ends. CDR3 length equals 16 residues.

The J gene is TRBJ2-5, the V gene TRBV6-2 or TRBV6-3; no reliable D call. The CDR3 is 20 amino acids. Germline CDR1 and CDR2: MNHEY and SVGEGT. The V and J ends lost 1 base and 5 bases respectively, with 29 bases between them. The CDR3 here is CASSYFTSALVNTLGETQYF. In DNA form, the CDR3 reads TGTGCCAGCAGTTACTTTACCAGCGCACTGGTTAATACGCTCGGGGAGACCCAGTACTTC.

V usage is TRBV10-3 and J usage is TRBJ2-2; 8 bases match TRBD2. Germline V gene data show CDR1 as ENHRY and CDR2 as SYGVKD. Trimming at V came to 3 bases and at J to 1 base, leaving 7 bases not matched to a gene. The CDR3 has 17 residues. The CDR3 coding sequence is TGTGCCATCAGTGACTCCCCCCTAGCGGGGAACACCGGGGAGCTGTTTTTT. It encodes CAISDSPLAGNTGELFF.